This TCR beta chain was retrieved from a study of cytomegalovirus exposure and HLA in healthy donors. PCR amplification relied on 60 Vbeta primers (plus 13 Jbeta primers). Assay used: immunoSEQ multiplex PCR; TCRdb lists only in-frame clones, some missing. Seen here are 50,000 to 70,000 clones, about 80% observed once, and the top ten hold approximately 3.5%. Study observations and caveats: TCR beta V segments were, for the most part, productive about 87% or about 30% of the time in an earlier analysis. A later analysis, which compared TCR beta chains of equal frequency, found the HLA-associated ones more clonally expanded.

This clone came up a few times. Its matching antigen is unknown. This TCR was recovered from a woman between 40 and 55 years old in good health and CMV-seronegative. Sequencing input: PBMCs.

CDR3 amino acids: CASSSYQRTGGNGYTF. The CDR3 DNA reads TGTGCCAGCAGCTCCTACCAAAGGACAGGGGGTAATGGCTACACCTTC. The chain uses TRBV7-2 and TRBJ1-2; 10 bases align to TRBD1. Germline V gives CDR1 SGHTA, CDR2 FQGNSA. J lost 6 bases, V lost 4 bases, and 11 bases had no gene match. This CDR3 comprises 16 residues. The whole variable domain, filled in from reference TRBV7-2 and TRBJ1-2, reads GAGVSQSPSNKVTEKGKDVELRCDPISGHTALYWYRQSLGQGLEFLIYFQGNSAPDKSGLPSDRFSAERTGGSVSTLTIQRTQQEDSAVYLCASSSYQRTGGNGYTFGSGTRLTVV.